This T cell receptor (beta chain) was sequenced during a study of cytomegalovirus exposure and HLA in healthy donors. Trimming took off 6 bases at V and 3 bases at J, with 11 bases between the two ends. The CDR3 runs 14 residues. Germline CDR1 reads MNHNS; CDR2 reads SASEGT. For this clone: Its antigen is unknown.

Study-level points and caveats: No immune exposure information besides CMV serostatus was available. As a later analysis showed, several of the most significant clusters appeared to be linked to common viral pathogens.

Researchers ran the PCR with 60 Vbeta and 13 Jbeta primers. Data came from immunoSEQ multiplex PCR; TCRdb stores just in-frame clones and leaves some out. The data show about 83,000 clones, 70% to 75% seen once. The receptor was derived from a man in his 60s in good health and CMV-seronegative. Sequencing was done on a sample of PBMCs. The genes are TRBV6-1 and TRBJ1-4; TRBD1 is a possible D gene (6 bases). The CDR3 coding sequence is TGTGCCAGCAGATGGGGGCAGGCTAATGAAAAACTGTTTTTT. Protein product: CASRWGQANEKLFF.